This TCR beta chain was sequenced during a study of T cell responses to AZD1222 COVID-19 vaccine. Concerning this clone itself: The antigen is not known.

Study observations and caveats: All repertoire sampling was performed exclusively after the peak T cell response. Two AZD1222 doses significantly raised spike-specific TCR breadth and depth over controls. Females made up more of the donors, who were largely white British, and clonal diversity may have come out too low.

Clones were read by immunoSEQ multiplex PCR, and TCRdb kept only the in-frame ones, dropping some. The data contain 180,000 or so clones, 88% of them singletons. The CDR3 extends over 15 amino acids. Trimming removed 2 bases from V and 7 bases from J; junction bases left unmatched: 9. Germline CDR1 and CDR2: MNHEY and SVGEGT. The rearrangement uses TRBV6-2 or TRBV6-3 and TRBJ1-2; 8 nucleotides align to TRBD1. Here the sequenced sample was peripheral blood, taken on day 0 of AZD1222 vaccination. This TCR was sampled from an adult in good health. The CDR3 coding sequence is TGTGCCAGCAGTTACGTCGTCCAGGGGGCAAGTGGCTACACCTTC. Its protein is CASSYVVQGASGYTF.